The 20 T cell receptor beta chains below come from one sample, sequenced in a study of regulatory T cells in long-lasting Graves disease (dated by TCRdb to the early 2020s). The library was generated by multiplex PCR. The run used an Illumina HiSeq 4000. CDR3 regions were amplified by Arm-PCR with iRepertoire HTBI primers to construct TCR beta libraries. TCRdb reprocessing: public reads trimmed at Q25 with fastp, clones called with MiXCR, in-frame beta chains kept. Each record represents a unique CDR3 protein, reported with the most common genes and DNA among its rows. This sample has hundreds of thousands of distinct CDR3 sequences in its table, and about 16% of those were observed once. The ten largest clones capture roughly 25% of the sample. The intended sense of this specimen's time point label: newly diagnosed GD, antithyroid drugs for less than 3 months. For both TCR sequencing and RNA sequencing, RNA was extracted from PBMCs in TRIzol.

These data also formed part of another study, on T cells in Graves' hyperthyroidism and ophthalmopathy.

The sample here was peripheral blood mononuclear cells (PBMCs), taken at new diagnosis, from a patient treated with antithyroid drugs. These receptors came from a woman aged 35-60 years with Graves disease. Donor details come from another sample of the same person, matched by shared clones.

This clonotype was recorded many times. A junction boundary mismatches the germline segment, possibly from a read error. The chain combines TRBV12-3 or TRBV12-4 with TRBJ1-1, with 7 nucleotides matching TRBD1. This CDR3 spans 14 amino acids. CDR3 in amino acids: CASNLGGLNTEAFF. The CDR3 nucleotides read TGTGCCAGCAATTTAGGGGGCCTTAACACTGAAGCTTTCTTT.

This clonotype was seen many times. The rearrangement links TRBV3-1 to TRBJ2-7; the D is unclear. The V end was cut by 1 base, the J end by 1 base, with 11 bases between. Per germline, CDR1 LGHDT and CDR2 YNNKEL (reference sequence). CDR3 length equals 15 residues. Here the CDR3 reads CASSQAEGYSYEQYF. The CDR3 nucleotides read TGTGCCAGCAGCCAAGCCGAAGGGTATTCCTACGAGCAGTACTTC.

This clonotype was recorded at least ten times. This chain connects TRBV20-1 to TRBJ2-1; D not certain. Germline loops: CDR1 DFQATT, CDR2 SNEGSKA (reference sequence). Trimming removed 0 bases at V and 6 bases at J, with 0 bases between. The CDR3 runs to 10 residues. The CDR3 loop is CSARDNEQFF. CDR3 coding DNA: TGCAGTGCTAGAGACAATGAGCAGTTCTTC.

This clonotype has only a few counts. The chain is built from TRBV7-9 and TRBJ2-7, with D unresolved. V gave up 5 bases and J gave up 2 bases, with 10 bases separating them. The CDR3 has 13 residues. The germline V gene has CDR1 SEHNR and CDR2 FQNEAQ (reference sequence). The DNA of the CDR3 is TGTGCCAGCAGCAGCGACGTCACCTACGAGCAGTACTTC. Its translation is CASSSDVTYEQYF.

The chain joins TRBV2 to TRBJ1-2, with a tentative D call TRBD1 (6 bases). CDR3 length: 12 amino acids. Trimming cost V 5 bases and J 8 bases, with 12 bases left between them. Germline values: CDR1 SNHLY, CDR2 FYNNEI. This chain's CDR3 is CASSTGKGGYTF. The CDR3 nucleotides are TGTGCCAGCAGTACAGGGAAGGGCGGCTACACCTTC.

This clonotype appeared many times. The chain uses TRBV5-1 and TRBJ2-1, with 11 bases aligning to TRBD1. V gave up 2 bases and J gave up 5 bases; unmatched junction bases: 3. This CDR3 spans 15 amino acids. The germline gives CDR1 SGHRS, CDR2 YFSETQ. The DNA for the CDR3 is TGCGCCAGCAGCTTCCGGGACAGGGGGAACAATGAGCAGTTCTTC. This codes for CASSFRDRGNNEQFF.

This clonotype has more than one count but fewer than ten. Just one base apart from a much larger clone, this may be a read error. The rearrangement links TRBV11-2 to TRBJ2-3; 9 bases align to TRBD2. This CDR3 is 14 amino acids long. V lost 8 bases to trimming and J lost 5 bases; unmatched junction nucleotides: 8. The V gene's germline CDR1 is SGHAT and CDR2 FQNNGV. The CDR3 sequence: CASRAGGAGDTQYF. CDR3 coding DNA: TGTGCCAGCCGCGCGGGGGGGGCTGGAGATACGCAGTATTTT.

This clonotype was seen many times. The chain has TRBV7-9 and TRBJ2-7; D not resolved. Germline V lookup: CDR1 SEHNR, CDR2 FQNEAQ (reference sequence). V was shortened by 1 base and J by 8 bases, with 12 bases between the two germline ends. The CDR3 totals 13 residues. The CDR3 coding sequence is TGTGCCAGCAGCTTAGATGGGTGGACCAAGCAGTACTTC. Encoded protein: CASSLDGWTKQYF.

Here the CDR3 reads CASSLRLSTTEQYF. Written as DNA, the CDR3 is TGTGCCAGCAGTTTACGGCTGTCCACCACCGAGCAGTACTTC. This chain links TRBV12-3 or TRBV12-4 with TRBJ2-7, with D uncertain. The CDR3 is made up of 14 amino acids. Trimming removed 2 bases at V and 6 bases at J, with 14 bases between.

This clonotype has just a few counts. V gene TRBV25-1 combines with J gene TRBJ2-1, with a possible D match to TRBD1 (6 bases). In germline, CDR1 is MGHDK, CDR2 SYGVNS. The CDR3 length is 14 residues. Deletions cut 3 bases from V and 6 bases from J, with 12 bases between. The CDR3 protein is CASSDPGHLNEQFF. CDR3 coding DNA: TGTGCCAGCAGTGATCCGGGACACCTCAATGAGCAGTTCTTC.

This clonotype was observed many times. The V and J genes are TRBV6-5 and TRBJ2-5; 10 bases are a match to TRBD1. The trim removed 2 bases at V and 4 bases at J, leaving 13 bases unmatched. Germline-derived CDR1 and CDR2 are MNHEY and SVGAGI. The length of the CDR3 is 18 residues. The CDR3, as DNA: TGTGCCAGCAGTTACGGTGGGACAGGGGCTACCTACGGAGAGACCCAGTACTTC. Amino acid sequence: CASSYGGTGATYGETQYF.

The J gene is TRBJ1-1, the V gene TRBV6-1; D not resolved. The germline CDR1 and CDR2 sequences are MNHNS and SASEGT. V shed 0 bases and J shed 8 bases, with 25 bases lying between them. CDR3 length equals 18 residues. The CDR3 sequence: CASSEALQVFAPGFEAFF. The CDR3 region has the DNA TGTGCCAGCAGTGAAGCGCTTCAGGTTTTTGCCCCGGGATTCGAAGCTTTCTTT.

The chain has TRBV12-3 or TRBV12-4 and TRBJ1-2; D remains ambiguous. The CDR3 runs 15 residues. Trimming left V 3 bases short and J 8 bases short, with 19 bases between. The CDR3 loop is CASSFSYLLVQGYTF. The CDR3 DNA is TGTGCCAGCAGTTTCTCGTACCTCTTGGTACAGGGCTACACCTTC.

The rearrangement links TRBV6-1 to TRBJ1-1; a weak D match, TRBD1 (5 bases). CDR3 length: 13 residues. The ends were cut back, 5 bases at V and 7 bases at J, with 14 bases in the middle. Germline V CDR1 and CDR2: MNHNS, SASEGT. CDR3 loop: CASSPTGGGEAFF. CDR3 nucleotides: TGTGCCAGCAGTCCTACAGGAGGAGGTGAAGCTTTCTTT.

The chain joins TRBV11-2 to TRBJ2-2; D not certain. The V and J ends lost 3 bases and 5 bases respectively, with 16 bases between them. Looked up from germline, CDR1 is SGHAT and CDR2 is FQNNGV. This CDR3 spans 16 amino acids. CDR3 loop: CASSFTNPDVTGELFF. The CDR3 coding sequence is TGTGCCAGCAGCTTTACGAACCCTGACGTTACCGGGGAGCTGTTTTTT.

This clonotype was seen many times. The chain has TRBV3-1 and TRBJ2-7; D remains ambiguous. The CDR3 covers 15 residues. Looked up from germline, CDR1 is LGHDT and CDR2 is YNNKEL (reference sequence). V lost 5 bases, J lost 2 bases, and 16 bases lay in between. The CDR3 sequence: CASSKGLQAAYEQYF. DNA for the CDR3: TGTGCCAGCAGCAAGGGCTTGCAGGCCGCCTACGAGCAGTACTTC.

This clonotype was counted only a few times. This chain connects TRBV20-1 to TRBJ2-7; D is perhaps TRBD1 (6 bases). This CDR3 is 15 amino acids long. From germline, CDR1 is DFQATT and CDR2 SNEGSKA (reference sequence). Trimming took off 4 bases at V and 4 bases at J, with 20 bases between the two ends. The CDR3, as DNA: TGCAGTGCTATCACAACCGGGACAAGGCCTTACGAGCAGTACTTC. Translated: CSAITTGTRPYEQYF.

This clonotype was observed many times. The chain links TRBV5-1 to TRBJ2-3, with 8 bases identical to TRBD2. Per germline, CDR1 SGHRS and CDR2 YFSETQ. The J segment lost 0 bases and the V segment lost 0 bases, leaving 3 bases of the junction unmatched. This CDR3 spans 16 amino acids. The CDR3 reads CASSLEPSGSTDTQYF. As DNA, the CDR3 is TGCGCCAGCAGCTTGGAACCTAGCGGGAGCACAGATACGCAGTATTTT. The complete variable domain, with remaining parts taken from reference TRBV5-1 and TRBJ2-3, reads KAGVTQTPRYLIKTRGQQVTLSCSPISGHRSVSWYQQTPGQGLQFLFEYFSETQRNKGNFPGRFSGRQFSNSRSEMNVSTLELGDSALYLCASSLEPSGSTDTQYFGPGTRLTVL.

This clonotype came up many times. This chain connects TRBV28 to TRBJ2-1; TRBD2 is a possible D gene (6 bases). The V gene's germline CDR1 is MDHEN and CDR2 SYDVKM. The length of the CDR3 is 13 residues. Trimming shortened V by 6 bases and J by 9 bases, and 15 bases separated the two germline ends. In DNA form, the CDR3 reads TGTGCCAGCAGGGACCTAGCGCCGGGTGAGCAGTTCTTC. Residues: CASRDLAPGEQFF. The whole variable domain, remainder taken from reference TRBV28 and TRBJ2-1, is DVKVTQSSRYLVKRTGEKVFLECVQDMDHENMFWYRQDPGLGLRLIYFSYDVKMKEKGDIPEGYSVSREKKERFSLILESASTNQTSMYLCASRDLAPGEQFFGPGTRLTVL.

This clonotype was seen at least ten times. This chain joins TRBV28 and TRBJ1-1; D unclear. The CDR3 runs 12 residues. Trimming took off 2 bases at V and 4 bases at J, with 5 bases between the two ends. CDR1 and CDR2 from the germline V gene are MDHEN and SYDVKM. CDR3 nucleotides: TGTGCCAGCAGTTTACGTCCCACTGAAGCTTTCTTT. This codes for CASSLRPTEAFF.